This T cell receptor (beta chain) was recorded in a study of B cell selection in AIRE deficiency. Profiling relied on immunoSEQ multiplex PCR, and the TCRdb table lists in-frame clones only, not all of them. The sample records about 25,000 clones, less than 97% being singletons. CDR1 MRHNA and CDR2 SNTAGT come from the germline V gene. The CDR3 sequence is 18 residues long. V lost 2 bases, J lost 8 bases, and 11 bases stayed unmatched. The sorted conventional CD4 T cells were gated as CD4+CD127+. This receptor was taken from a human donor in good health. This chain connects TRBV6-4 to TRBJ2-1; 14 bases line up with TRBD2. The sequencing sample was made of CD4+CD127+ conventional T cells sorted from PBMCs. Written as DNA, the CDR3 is TGTGCCAGCAGTGACCCGACTAGCGGGGGGGCCAAACTCGATGAGCAGTTCTTC. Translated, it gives CASSDPTSGGAKLDEQFF.